The clone carrying this TCR beta chain showed up many times. Amplified TCR beta CDR3 regions derived from RNA transcripts. HTBI primers drove first-round RT-PCR of the TCR CDR3. MiXCR, applied by TCRdb to the multiplex PCR reads, yields one record per CDR3 protein. Of 150,000 to 200,000 distinct CDR3 sequences detected, over 15% appear once; the ten largest clones hold around 27%. These data are taken from a study of T cells in Graves' hyperthyroidism and ophthalmopathy. Patients having uncontrolled infection, another autoimmune disease, pregnancy or lactation were not included. Germline-derived CDR1 and CDR2 are SGHTA and FQGTGA. The CDR3 spans 16 residues. V lost 4 bases to trimming and J lost 0 bases, with 13 bases between them.

The receptor was derived from a woman aged 45-59 years with Graves' hyperthyroidism. The sequencing sample was made of blood. J is TRBJ2-1 and V is TRBV7-3; a weak D match, TRBD1 (6 bases). CDR3 protein: CASSSQGRSSYNEQFF. The CDR3 nucleotides are TGTGCCAGCAGCTCTCAGGGGCGCAGCTCCTACAATGAGCAGTTCTTC. Full variable domain (remainder filled in from reference TRBV7-3 and TRBJ2-1): GAGVSQTPSNKVTEKGKYVELRCDPISGHTALYWYRQSLGQGPEFLIYFQGTGAADDSGLPNDRFFAVRPEGSVSTLKIQRTERGDSAVYLCASSSQGRSSYNEQFFGPGTRLTVL.